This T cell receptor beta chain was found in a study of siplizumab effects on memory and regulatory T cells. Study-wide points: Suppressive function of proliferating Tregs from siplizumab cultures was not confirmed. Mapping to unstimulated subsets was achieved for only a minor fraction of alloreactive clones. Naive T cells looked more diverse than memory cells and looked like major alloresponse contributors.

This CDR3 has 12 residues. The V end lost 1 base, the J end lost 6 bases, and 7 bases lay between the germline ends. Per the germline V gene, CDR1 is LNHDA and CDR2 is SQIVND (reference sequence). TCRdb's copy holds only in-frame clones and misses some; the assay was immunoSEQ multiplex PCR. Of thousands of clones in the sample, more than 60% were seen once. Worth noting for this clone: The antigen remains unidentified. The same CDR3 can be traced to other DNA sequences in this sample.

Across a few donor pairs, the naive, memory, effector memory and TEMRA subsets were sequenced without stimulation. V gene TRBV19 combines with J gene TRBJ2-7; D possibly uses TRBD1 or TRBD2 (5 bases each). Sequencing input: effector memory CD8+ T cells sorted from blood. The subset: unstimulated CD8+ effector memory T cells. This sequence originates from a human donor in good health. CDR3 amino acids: CASSIAGTEQYF. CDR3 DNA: TGTGCCAGTAGTATAGCCGGGACCGAGCAGTACTTC.